Sequencing of this T cell receptor beta chain was carried out in a study of blood T cell repertoires in COVID-19. The table came from immunoSEQ multiplex PCR; TCRdb's copy has only in-frame clones and leaves some out. The sample records 90,000 to 100,000 clones, around 85% being singletons. The CDR3 runs to 14 residues. V trimming: 6 bases; J trimming: 8 bases; junction bases outside the gene matches: 7. Germline V gives CDR1 MGHDK, CDR2 SYGVNS. This sequence was found in a man older than 75 with acute or convalescent COVID-19. The chain has TRBV25-1 and TRBJ1-2; 12 bases line up with TRBD1. The material sequenced was peripheral blood. The CDR3 DNA follows: TGTGCCAGCAGGGCAGGGACAGGGGGCGTCGGCTACACCTTC. Its translation is CASRAGTGGVGYTF.